This TCR beta chain was observed in a study of OX40 agonist ivuxolimab in advanced cancers. Generated by immunoSEQ multiplex PCR, the TCRdb table keeps only in-frame clones and is missing some. The table lists 15,000 to 20,000 clones, about 87% of them singletons. Germline loops: CDR1 SGHAT, CDR2 FQNNGV. Trimming cost V 0 bases and J 5 bases, with 7 bases left between them. This CDR3 spans 13 amino acids. This sequence was found in an adult with an advanced solid tumor such as melanoma, head and neck, liver or kidney cancer. This sequence joins TRBV11-2 and TRBJ2-5; D may be TRBD2 (5 bases). The sample was CD4+ or CD8+ T cells sorted from blood, taken in a trial of the OX40 agonist ivuxolimab. The DNA for the CDR3 is TGTGCCAGCAGCTTAGAACTAGTTGAGACCCAGTACTTC. This gives the protein CASSLELVETQYF. The variable domain in full, completed from reference TRBV11-2 and TRBJ2-5, reads EAGVAQSPRYKIIEKRQSVAFWCNPISGHATLYWYQQILGQGPKLLIQFQNNGVVDDSQLPKDRFSAERLKGVDSTLKIQPAKLEDSAVYLCASSLELVETQYFGPGTRLLVL.